This T cell receptor beta chain originates from a study of PD-L1 blockade in urothelial cancer. The CDR3 spans 14 residues. CDR1 and CDR2 (germline): SGHRS, YFSETQ. Germline trimming cut 4 bases from V and 2 bases from J; bases unmatched to any gene: 3. Assay: immunoSEQ multiplex PCR; the TCRdb copy retains only in-frame clones and omits some. This table holds 75,000 to 95,000 clones, 90% to 95% found once. General observations from the study: When pretreatment blood TCR clonality was below the median, it predicted better survival.

A few counts support this clone. The antigen is not known. The chain employs TRBV5-1 and TRBJ1-2, with 9 bases matching TRBD1. The sample was PBMCs, taken around atezolizumab (anti-PD-L1) treatment. This receptor was identified in a man aged 55 to 70 with urothelial cancer. For the CDR3, the DNA is TGCGCCAGCAGCCGTGACAGGGGGAACTATGGCTACACCTTC. Translating gives CASSRDRGNYGYTF.